This T cell receptor beta chain was observed in a study of cytomegalovirus exposure and HLA in healthy donors. Looking at the study overall: Earlier sequencing of some 180 million T cells yielded nearly 120 million unique TCR beta sequences. Study findings and constraints: Roughly uniform sequencing depth across donors was assumed, possibly incorrectly. Among CMV-associated TCR beta chains, most appeared HLA-restricted in a later analysis.

A word on this clone: What it binds is unknown.

The CDR3 loop spans 14 amino acids. CDR1 is PRHDT, CDR2 FYEKMQ, per germline (reference sequence). The germline V and J ends were trimmed by 2 bases and 7 bases, with 11 bases remaining between them. PCR was performed using 60 Vbeta and 13 Jbeta primers. The assay was immunoSEQ multiplex PCR, and TCRdb's table has in-frame clones only and misses some. The table includes roughly 150,000 clones, about 82% detected once. The chain carries TRBV13 and TRBJ2-2, with D possibly TRBD1 on 7 matching bases. The sequence came from a male donor in good health and CMV-seronegative. The sequencing input was PBMCs. This CDR3 is CASSLSRGDGELFF. The CDR3 DNA reads TGTGCCAGCAGCTTAAGCAGGGGGGACGGGGAGCTGTTTTTT. The full variable domain, rest sourced from reference TRBV13 and TRBJ2-2, is AAGVIQSPRHLIKEKRETATLKCYPIPRHDTVYWYQQGPGQDPQFLISFYEKMQSDKGSIPDRFSAQQFSDYHSELNMSSLELGDSALYFCASSLSRGDGELFFGEGSRLTVL.